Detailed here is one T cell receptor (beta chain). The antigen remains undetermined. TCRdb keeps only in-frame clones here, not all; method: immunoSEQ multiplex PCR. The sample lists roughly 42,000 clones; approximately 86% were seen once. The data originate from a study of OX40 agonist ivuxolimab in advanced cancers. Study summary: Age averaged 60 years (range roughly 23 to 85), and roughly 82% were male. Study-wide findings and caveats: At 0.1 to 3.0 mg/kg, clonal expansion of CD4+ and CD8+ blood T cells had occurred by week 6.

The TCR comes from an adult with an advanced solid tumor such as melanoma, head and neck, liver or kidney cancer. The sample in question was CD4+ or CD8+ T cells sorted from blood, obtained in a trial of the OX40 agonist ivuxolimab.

The CDR3 coding sequence is TGCGCCAGCAGCTTCCAGCGGGGAGAGACCCAGTACTTC. Encoded protein: CASSFQRGETQYF. The chain links TRBV5-1 to TRBJ2-5, with 7 bases identical to TRBD2. Per the germline V gene, CDR1 is SGHRS and CDR2 is YFSETQ. The ends lost 2 bases at V and 4 bases at J; junction bases unmatched: 2. This CDR3 has 13 residues.